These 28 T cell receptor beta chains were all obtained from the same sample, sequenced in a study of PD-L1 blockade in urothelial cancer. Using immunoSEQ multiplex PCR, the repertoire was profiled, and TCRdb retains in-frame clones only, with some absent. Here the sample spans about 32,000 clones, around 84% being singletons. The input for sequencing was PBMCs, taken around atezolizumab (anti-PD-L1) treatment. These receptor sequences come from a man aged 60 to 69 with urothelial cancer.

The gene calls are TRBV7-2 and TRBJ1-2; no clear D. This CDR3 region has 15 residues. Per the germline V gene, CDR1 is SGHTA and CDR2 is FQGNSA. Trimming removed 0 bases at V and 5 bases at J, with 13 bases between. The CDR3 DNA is TGTGCCAGCAGCTTAGCGGAGGTTGTTGGGTATGGCTACACCTTC. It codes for CASSLAEVVGYGYTF.

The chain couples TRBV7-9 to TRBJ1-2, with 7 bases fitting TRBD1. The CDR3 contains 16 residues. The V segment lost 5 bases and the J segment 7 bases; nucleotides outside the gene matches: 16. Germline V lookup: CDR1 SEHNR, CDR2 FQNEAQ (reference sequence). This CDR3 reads CASSPPPGTALGGYTF. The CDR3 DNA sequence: TGTGCCAGCAGCCCACCGCCCGGGACAGCGCTGGGTGGCTACACCTTC.

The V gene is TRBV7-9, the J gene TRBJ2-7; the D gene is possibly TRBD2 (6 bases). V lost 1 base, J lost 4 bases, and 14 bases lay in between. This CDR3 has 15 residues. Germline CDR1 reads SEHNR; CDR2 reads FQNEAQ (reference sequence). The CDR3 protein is CASSLDGRLRYEQYF. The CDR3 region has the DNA TGTGCCAGCAGCTTAGACGGGAGATTGAGGTACGAGCAGTACTTC.

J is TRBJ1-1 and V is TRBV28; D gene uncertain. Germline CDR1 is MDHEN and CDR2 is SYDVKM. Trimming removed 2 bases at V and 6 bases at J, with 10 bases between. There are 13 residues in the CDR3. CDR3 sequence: CASSLGSWAEAFF. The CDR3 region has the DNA TGTGCCAGCAGTTTAGGGAGTTGGGCTGAAGCTTTCTTT.

Here the CDR3 reads CASSKTSINEQFF. DNA for the CDR3: TGTGCCAGCAGCAAAACTAGTATCAATGAGCAGTTCTTC. This chain joins TRBV11-2 and TRBJ2-1, with D possibly TRBD2 on 5 matching bases. V gave up 5 bases and J gave up 6 bases, with 11 bases separating them. Per germline, CDR1 SGHAT and CDR2 FQNNGV. The CDR3 is 13 amino acids.

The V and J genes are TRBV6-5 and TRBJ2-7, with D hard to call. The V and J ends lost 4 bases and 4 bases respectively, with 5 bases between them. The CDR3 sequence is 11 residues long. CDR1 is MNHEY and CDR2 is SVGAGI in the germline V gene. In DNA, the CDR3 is TGTGCCAGCAGTTCAATTTACGAGCAGTACTTC. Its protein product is CASSSIYEQYF.

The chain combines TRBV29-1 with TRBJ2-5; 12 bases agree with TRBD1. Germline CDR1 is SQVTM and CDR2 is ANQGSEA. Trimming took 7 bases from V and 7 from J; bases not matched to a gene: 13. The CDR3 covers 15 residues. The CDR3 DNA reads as TGCAGCGCCAGACCCGGGACAGGGGGCCCCGGGACCCAGTACTTC. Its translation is CSARPGTGGPGTQYF.

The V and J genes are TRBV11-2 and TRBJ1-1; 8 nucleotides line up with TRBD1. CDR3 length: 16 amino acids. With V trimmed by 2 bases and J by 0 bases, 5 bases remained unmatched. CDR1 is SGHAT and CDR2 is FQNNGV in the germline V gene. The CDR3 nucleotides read TGTGCCAGCAGCTTAACAGGGGGATACATGAACACTGAAGCTTTCTTT. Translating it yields CASSLTGGYMNTEAFF. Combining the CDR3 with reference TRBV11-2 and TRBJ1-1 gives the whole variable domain EAGVAQSPRYKIIEKRQSVAFWCNPISGHATLYWYQQILGQGPKLLIQFQNNGVVDDSQLPKDRFSAERLKGVDSTLKIQPAKLEDSAVYLCASSLTGGYMNTEAFFGQGTRLTVV.

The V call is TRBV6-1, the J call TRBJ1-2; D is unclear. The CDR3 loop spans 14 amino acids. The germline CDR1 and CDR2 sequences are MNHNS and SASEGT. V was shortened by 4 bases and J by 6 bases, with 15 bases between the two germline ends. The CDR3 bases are TGTGCCAGCAGTGGTACAGCAGGAAGTAATGGCTACACCTTC. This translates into CASSGTAGSNGYTF.

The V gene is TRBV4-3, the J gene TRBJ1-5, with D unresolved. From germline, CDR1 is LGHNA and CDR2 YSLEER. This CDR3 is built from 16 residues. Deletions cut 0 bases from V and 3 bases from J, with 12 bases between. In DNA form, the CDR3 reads TGCGCCAGCAGCCAAGATTTTGGGCTAACCAATCAGCCCCAGCATTTT. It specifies CASSQDFGLTNQPQHF.

The CDR3 DNA is TGTGCCAGTAGTCCCCGCTCGGCTAGCGGGAGCTCCTACGAGCAGTACTTC. Protein sequence: CASSPRSASGSSYEQYF. The genes are TRBV19 and TRBJ2-7, with TRBD2 matching over 10 bases. The CDR3 length is 17 residues. After removal of 5 bases from V and 0 bases from J, the junction contained 10 bases not matched to a gene. Germline assignment: CDR1 LNHDA and CDR2 SQIVND (reference sequence).

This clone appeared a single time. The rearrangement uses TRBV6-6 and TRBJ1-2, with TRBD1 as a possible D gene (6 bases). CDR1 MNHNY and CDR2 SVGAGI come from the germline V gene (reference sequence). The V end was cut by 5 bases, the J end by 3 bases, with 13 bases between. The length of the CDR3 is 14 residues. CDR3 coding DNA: TGTGCCAGCAGTACCTCACAGGGATACTATGGCTACACCTTC. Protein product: CASSTSQGYYGYTF.

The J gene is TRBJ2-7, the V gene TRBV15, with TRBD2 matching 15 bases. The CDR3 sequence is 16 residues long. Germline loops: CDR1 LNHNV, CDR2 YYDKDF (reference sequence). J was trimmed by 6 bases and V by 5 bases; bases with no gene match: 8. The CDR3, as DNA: TGTGCCACCAGCGCCCCATGGGGACTAGCGGGAGGCGAGCAGTACTTC. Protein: CATSAPWGLAGGEQYF.

CDR3: CASSPPGLAGMGQYF. In nucleotides, the CDR3 is TGTGCCAGCAGTCCTCCGGGACTAGCGGGAATGGGGCAGTACTTC. The chain is built from TRBV7-9 and TRBJ2-7, with 13 bases lining up with TRBD2. CDR1 and CDR2 from the germline V gene are SEHNR and FQNEAQ (reference sequence). The length of the CDR3 is 15 residues. With V trimmed by 6 bases and J by 9 bases, 11 bases remained unmatched.

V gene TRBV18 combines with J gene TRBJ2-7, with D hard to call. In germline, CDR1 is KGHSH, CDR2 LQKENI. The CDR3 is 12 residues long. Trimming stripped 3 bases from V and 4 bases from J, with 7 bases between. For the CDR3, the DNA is TGTGCCAGCTCACCGGTCGGTTACGAGCAGTACTTC. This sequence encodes CASSPVGYEQYF.

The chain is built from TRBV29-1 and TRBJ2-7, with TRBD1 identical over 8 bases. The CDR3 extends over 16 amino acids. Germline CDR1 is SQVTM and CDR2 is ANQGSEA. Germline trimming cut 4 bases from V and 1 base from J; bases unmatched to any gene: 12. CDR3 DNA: TGCAGCGTTGGTGGCTTAGGGGACAGGAGTTCCTACGAGCAGTACTTC. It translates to CSVGGLGDRSSYEQYF.

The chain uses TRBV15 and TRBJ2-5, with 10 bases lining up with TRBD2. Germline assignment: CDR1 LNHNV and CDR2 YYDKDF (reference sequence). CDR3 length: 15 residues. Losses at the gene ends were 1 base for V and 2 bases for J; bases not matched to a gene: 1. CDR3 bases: TGTGCCACCAGCAGAGCGACTAGCGGGCAAGAGACCCAGTACTTC. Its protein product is CATSRATSGQETQYF.

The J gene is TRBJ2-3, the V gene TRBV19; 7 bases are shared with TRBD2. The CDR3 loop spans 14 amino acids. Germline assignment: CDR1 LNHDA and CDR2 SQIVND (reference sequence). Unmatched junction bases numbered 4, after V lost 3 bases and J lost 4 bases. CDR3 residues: CASSIGTIPDTQYF. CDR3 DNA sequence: TGTGCCAGTAGTATCGGGACTATTCCAGATACGCAGTATTTT. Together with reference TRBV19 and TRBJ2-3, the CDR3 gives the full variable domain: DGGITQSPKYLFRKEGQNVTLSCEQNLNHDAMYWYRQDPGQGLRLIYYSQIVNDFQKGDIAEGYSVSREKKESFPLTVTSAQKNPTAFYLCASSIGTIPDTQYFGPGTRLTVL.

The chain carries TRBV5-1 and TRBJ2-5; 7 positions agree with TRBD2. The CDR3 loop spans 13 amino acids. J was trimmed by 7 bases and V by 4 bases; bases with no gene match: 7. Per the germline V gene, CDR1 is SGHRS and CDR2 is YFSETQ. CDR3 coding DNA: TGCGCCAGCAGCACGAGGACTAGTAGGACCCAGTACTTC. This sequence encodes CASSTRTSRTQYF.

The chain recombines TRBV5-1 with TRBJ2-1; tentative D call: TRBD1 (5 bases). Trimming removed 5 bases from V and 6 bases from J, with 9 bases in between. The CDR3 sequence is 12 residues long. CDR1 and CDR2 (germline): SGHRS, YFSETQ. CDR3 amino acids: CASRKDSNEQFF. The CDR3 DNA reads TGCGCCAGCAGAAAAGACAGCAATGAGCAGTTCTTC.

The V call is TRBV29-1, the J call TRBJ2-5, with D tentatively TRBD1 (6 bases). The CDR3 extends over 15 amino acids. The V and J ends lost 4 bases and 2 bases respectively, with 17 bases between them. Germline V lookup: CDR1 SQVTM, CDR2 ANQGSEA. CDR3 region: CSVAPGAGNQETQYF. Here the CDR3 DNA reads TGCAGCGTTGCCCCAGGGGCTGGAAATCAAGAGACCCAGTACTTC.

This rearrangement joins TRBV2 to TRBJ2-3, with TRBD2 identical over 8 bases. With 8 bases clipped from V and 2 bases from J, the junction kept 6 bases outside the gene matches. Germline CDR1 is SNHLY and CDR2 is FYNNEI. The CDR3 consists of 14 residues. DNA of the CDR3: TGTGCCAGCTGTATAGCGGGGTACACAGATACGCAGTATTTT. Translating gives CASCIAGYTDTQYF.

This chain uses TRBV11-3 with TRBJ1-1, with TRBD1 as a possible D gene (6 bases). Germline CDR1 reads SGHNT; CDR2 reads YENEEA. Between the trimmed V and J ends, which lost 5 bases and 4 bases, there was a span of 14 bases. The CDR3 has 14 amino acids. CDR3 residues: CASSKQGEGTEAFF. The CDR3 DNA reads TGTGCCAGCAGCAAACAGGGAGAGGGCACTGAAGCTTTCTTT. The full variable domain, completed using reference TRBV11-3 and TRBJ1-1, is EAGVVQSPRYKIIEKKQPVAFWCNPISGHNTLYWYLQNLGQGPELLIRYENEEAVDDSQLPKDRFSAERLKGVDSTLKIQPAELGDSAVYLCASSKQGEGTEAFFGQGTRLTVV.

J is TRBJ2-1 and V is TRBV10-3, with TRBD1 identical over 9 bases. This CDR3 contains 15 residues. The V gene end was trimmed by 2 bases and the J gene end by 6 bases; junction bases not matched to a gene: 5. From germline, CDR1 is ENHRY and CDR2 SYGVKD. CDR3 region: CAISEMGQGFNEQFF. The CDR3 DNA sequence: TGTGCCATCAGTGAGATGGGACAGGGCTTCAATGAGCAGTTCTTC.

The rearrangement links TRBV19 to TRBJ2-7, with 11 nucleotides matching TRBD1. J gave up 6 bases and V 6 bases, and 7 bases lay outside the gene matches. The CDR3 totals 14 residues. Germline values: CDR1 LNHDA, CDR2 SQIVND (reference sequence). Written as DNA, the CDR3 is TGTGCCAGTAGCCCCGCCGGGACAGGGGGCGAGCAGTACTTC. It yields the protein CASSPAGTGGEQYF.

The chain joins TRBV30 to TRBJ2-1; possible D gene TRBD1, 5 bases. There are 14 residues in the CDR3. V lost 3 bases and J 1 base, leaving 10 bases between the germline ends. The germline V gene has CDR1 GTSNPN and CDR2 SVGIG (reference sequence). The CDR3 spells CAWRSPGSYNEQFF. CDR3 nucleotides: TGTGCCTGGAGGTCCCCAGGGTCCTACAATGAGCAGTTCTTC. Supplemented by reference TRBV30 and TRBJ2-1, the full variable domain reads SQTIHQWPATLVQPVGSPLSLECTVEGTSNPNLYWYRQAAGRGLQLLFYSVGIGQISSEVPQNLSASRPQDRQFILSSKKLLLSDSGFYLCAWRSPGSYNEQFFGPGTRLTVL.

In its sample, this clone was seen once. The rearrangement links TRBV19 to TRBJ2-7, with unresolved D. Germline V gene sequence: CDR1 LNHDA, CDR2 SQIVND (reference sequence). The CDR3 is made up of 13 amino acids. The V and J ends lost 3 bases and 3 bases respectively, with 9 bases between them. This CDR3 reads CASSIWAGYEQYF. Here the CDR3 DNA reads TGTGCCAGTAGTATCTGGGCCGGCTACGAGCAGTACTTC. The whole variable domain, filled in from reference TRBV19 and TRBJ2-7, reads DGGITQSPKYLFRKEGQNVTLSCEQNLNHDAMYWYRQDPGQGLRLIYYSQIVNDFQKGDIAEGYSVSREKKESFPLTVTSAQKNPTAFYLCASSIWAGYEQYFGPGTRLTVT.

The CDR3 loop reads CASSETPGFIQETQYF. The CDR3 coding sequence is TGTGCCAGCAGTGAAACTCCAGGATTTATCCAAGAGACCCAGTACTTC. The V and J genes are TRBV6-1 and TRBJ2-5; D remains unclear. CDR3 length: 16 amino acids. Germline V gene data show CDR1 as MNHNS and CDR2 as SASEGT. The V and J ends lost 2 bases and 1 base respectively, with 14 bases between them.